Listed below are T cell receptor beta chains from one sample, sequenced in a study of blood T cell repertoires in COVID-19. Generated by immunoSEQ multiplex PCR, the TCRdb table keeps only in-frame clones and is missing some. The sample carries 150,000 or so clones, around 83% recorded once. The specimen was peripheral blood. These receptors originate from a woman aged 60-70 years with acute or convalescent COVID-19. Each CDR3 is given with its conserved first and last residue. The D gene is left open where the match is weak. Where a row states a size, it is once, few, many or the class of an expanded clone; other rows omit it.

J: TRBJ2-1
D: .
V: TRBV9
size: .
DNA: TGTGCCAGCAGCTCCCGGTTACAGGGTCGCAATGAGCAGTTCTTC
CDR3: CASSSRLQGRNEQFF

J: TRBJ1-2
D: .
V: TRBV15
size: .
DNA: TGTGCCACCAGCAGAGGAGGCAGGGAAGGCTACACCTTC
CDR3: CATSRGGREGYTF

J: TRBJ2-3
D: TRBD1
V: TRBV6-5
size: .
DNA: TGTGCCAGCAGATTCCCGGGACAGGGGGCAGATACGCAGTATTTT
CDR3: CASRFPGQGADTQYF

J: TRBJ2-5
D: .
V: TRBV5-6
size: .
DNA: TGTGCCAGCAGCCGAGACAGACTCGAGACCCAGTACTTC
CDR3: CASSRDRLETQYF

J: TRBJ2-1
D: TRBD1
V: TRBV18
size: few
DNA: TGTGCCAGCTCACCACTGGGACAGGGGGAAAAGTTCTTC
CDR3: CASSPLGQGEKFF

J: TRBJ1-5
D: .
V: TRBV6-1
size: .
DNA: TGTGCCAGCAGTGAAGCACAGGCCATGAGCAATCAGCCCCAGCATTTT
CDR3: CASSEAQAMSNQPQHF

J: TRBJ1-2
D: .
V: TRBV19
size: .
DNA: TGTGCCATCCTCAGTTGGAACTATGGCTACACCTTC
CDR3: CAILSWNYGYTF

J: TRBJ2-5
D: TRBD1
V: TRBV3-1/TRBV3-2
size: .
DNA: TGTGCCAGCAGCCGTACAGGGGTTGAGACCCAGTACTTC
CDR3: CASSRTGVETQYF

J: TRBJ2-7
D: TRBD1
V: TRBV18
size: .
DNA: TGTGCCAGCTCTATAGACTTGACAGGGGGCGAAGACGAGCAGTACTTC
CDR3: CASSIDLTGGEDEQYF

J: TRBJ2-3
D: TRBD2
V: TRBV5-1
size: .
DNA: TGCGCCAGCAGCACCGAGGGGACTAGCGGGGGGTCACACACAGATACGCAGTATTTT
CDR3: CASSTEGTSGGSHTDTQYF

J: TRBJ2-3
D: TRBD1
V: TRBV6-6
size: .
DNA: TGTGCCAGCAGGCCGGGACAGGGGGTTGATACGCAGTATTTT
CDR3: CASRPGQGVDTQYF

J: TRBJ1-3
D: .
V: TRBV12-3/TRBV12-4
size: .
DNA: TGTGCCAGCAACCCAGGGTCTGGAAACACCATATATTTT
CDR3: CASNPGSGNTIYF

J: TRBJ1-3
D: .
V: TRBV6-6
size: .
DNA: TGTGCCAGCAGTTACGCGGGAAACACCATATATTTT
CDR3: CASSYAGNTIYF

J: TRBJ1-1
D: .
V: TRBV18
size: .
DNA: TGTGCCAGCTCACCACAGGAGGCTGAAGCTTTCTTT
CDR3: CASSPQEAEAFF

J: TRBJ1-5
D: TRBD1
V: TRBV28
size: .
DNA: TGTGCCAGCAGAACAGGGGGTAATAGCAATCAGCCCCAGCATTTT
CDR3: CASRTGGNSNQPQHF

J: TRBJ1-3
D: .
V: TRBV7-2
size: .
DNA: TGTGCCAGCAGCTTAGCGCCGGTAGGGAGCTCTGGAAACACCATATATTTT
CDR3: CASSLAPVGSSGNTIYF

J: TRBJ2-1
D: TRBD2
V: TRBV25-1
size: .
DNA: TGTGCCAGCAATCGAGCGGGAAGCTCCTACAATGAGCAGTTCTTC
CDR3: CASNRAGSSYNEQFF

J: TRBJ1-5
D: .
V: TRBV6-5
size: .
DNA: TGTGCCAGCAGTTACTCGAGTCCGGGAGGCCAGCCCCAGCATTTT
CDR3: CASSYSSPGGQPQHF

J: TRBJ1-1
D: .
V: TRBV11-1
size: .
DNA: TGTGCCAGCAGCTTAGGAGGGTTAAGCACTGAAGCTTTCTTT
CDR3: CASSLGGLSTEAFF

J: TRBJ1-5
D: TRBD1
V: TRBV28
size: .
DNA: TGTGCCAGCAGTTGGGACAGGGTCATACAGCCCCAGCATTTT
CDR3: CASSWDRVIQPQHF

J: TRBJ1-3
D: .
V: TRBV6-5
size: .
DNA: TGTGCCAGCAGCAGCGCCCAGAGCTCTGGAAACACCATATATTTT
CDR3: CASSSAQSSGNTIYF

J: TRBJ2-7
D: .
V: TRBV19
size: .
DNA: TGTGCCAGTAGTATCGACAGCTCCTACGAGCAGTACTTC
CDR3: CASSIDSSYEQYF

J: TRBJ2-5
D: TRBD1
V: TRBV9
size: .
DNA: TGTGCCAGCAGCATGACAGGGAATTGGCAAGAGACCCAGTACTTC
CDR3: CASSMTGNWQETQYF

J: TRBJ2-1
D: TRBD1
V: TRBV12-3/TRBV12-4
size: .
DNA: TGTGCCAGCAGAACTGGACAGGGAGGTGAGCAGTTCTTC
CDR3: CASRTGQGGEQFF

J: TRBJ1-2
D: TRBD1
V: TRBV5-1
size: .
DNA: TGCGCCAGCAGCTTGATAGGGGGCGGAAACTATGGCTACACCTTC
CDR3: CASSLIGGGNYGYTF

J: TRBJ1-1
D: .
V: TRBV9
size: .
DNA: TGTGCCAGCAGCGTAGGGTCCCGAACAGAAACCGAAGCTTTCTTT
CDR3: CASSVGSRTETEAFF

J: TRBJ1-3
D: .
V: TRBV4-1
size: .
DNA: TGCGCCAGCAGCCAACTCCGGGGAAACACCATATATTTT
CDR3: CASSQLRGNTIYF

J: TRBJ2-1
D: .
V: TRBV24-1
size: .
DNA: TGTGCCACCAGTGATTCCAGGGGGGCCGGGAATGAGCAGTTCTTC
CDR3: CATSDSRGAGNEQFF

J: TRBJ1-5
D: .
V: TRBV19
size: .
DNA: TGTGCCAGTGGGGTCCTAGGGGCCTGGCATTTT
CDR3: CASGVLGAWHF

J: TRBJ2-5
D: .
V: TRBV5-1
size: .
DNA: TGCGCCAGCAGCTTGGGCCCCAGACAGTTGGAGACCCAGTACTTC
CDR3: CASSLGPRQLETQYF

J: TRBJ1-1
D: .
V: TRBV7-8
size: .
DNA: TGTGCCAGCAGCTTAGTATCGGCAGGATATATGAACACTGAAGCTTTCTTT
CDR3: CASSLVSAGYMNTEAFF

J: TRBJ2-7
D: TRBD2
V: TRBV2
size: .
DNA: TGTGCCAGCACTAGCGGATCCTACGAGCAGTACTTC
CDR3: CASTSGSYEQYF

J: TRBJ1-5
D: TRBD1
V: TRBV5-1
size: few
DNA: TGCGCCAGCAGCTGGACAGGGGGCAAGGATCAGCCCCAGCATTTT
CDR3: CASSWTGGKDQPQHF

J: TRBJ1-6
D: TRBD1
V: TRBV27
size: .
DNA: TGTGCCAGCAGTATATCCGGGACAGGGCCTTCACCCCTCCACTTT
CDR3: CASSISGTGPSPLHF

J: TRBJ1-5
D: TRBD1
V: TRBV7-9
size: .
DNA: TGTGCCAGCAGCTCAGGACAGGGTGGCAATCAGCCCCAGCATTTT
CDR3: CASSSGQGGNQPQHF

J: TRBJ1-5
D: .
V: TRBV7-8
size: .
DNA: TGTGCCAGCAGCTTACAGGGAAATCAGCCCCAGCATTTT
CDR3: CASSLQGNQPQHF

J: TRBJ2-2
D: .
V: TRBV7-6
size: once
DNA: TGTGCCAGCAGCCCTCGACAGCACTTCCTGAACACCGGGGAGCTGTTTTTT
CDR3: CASSPRQHFLNTGELFF

J: TRBJ1-4
D: .
V: TRBV1
size: few
DNA: TGCACCAGCAGCCCACATAGTGGGCTTAATGAAAAACTGTTTTTT
CDR3: CTSSPHSGLNEKLFF

J: TRBJ1-2
D: .
V: TRBV4-2
size: .
DNA: TGTGCCAGCAGCCAAGGGAATAGAGGGGAGGACGGCTACACCTTC
CDR3: CASSQGNRGEDGYTF

J: TRBJ2-3
D: TRBD1
V: TRBV9
size: once
DNA: TGTGCCAGCAGCCCCGGACAGGGGACAGATACGCAGTATTTT
CDR3: CASSPGQGTDTQYF